Each of the 5 T cell receptor beta chains below was sequenced from the same sample in a study of blood T cell repertoires in COVID-19. Here immunoSEQ multiplex PCR was the method, and the copy in TCRdb shows in-frame clones only, minus some. The data hold 130,000 to 150,000 clones, with roughly 85% observed a single time. Sequencing was carried out using peripheral blood. All receptors come from a woman aged 60 to 75 with COVID-19, enrolled during active disease.

This chain connects TRBV4-1 to TRBJ2-1; the D is unclear. Germline V gene sequence: CDR1 MGHRA, CDR2 YSYEKL. The V end was cut by 1 base, the J end by 4 bases, with 14 bases between. CDR3 length equals 16 residues. CDR3 protein: CASSQVNLIAYNEQFF. CDR3 DNA sequence: TGCGCCAGCAGCCAAGTAAACCTCATAGCATACAATGAGCAGTTCTTC.

The chain uses TRBV2 and TRBJ1-2; D not certain. V was clipped by 10 bases and J by 5 bases, with 11 bases between them. There are 11 residues in the CDR3. The V gene's germline CDR1 is SNHLY and CDR2 FYNNEI. For the CDR3, the DNA is TGTGCCATAGGCGGCACTTATGGCTACACCTTC. Its translation: CAIGGTYGYTF.

The table lists this clone with a count of one. This chain uses TRBV5-1 with TRBJ1-1, with TRBD1 identical over 9 bases. V lost 4 bases to trimming and J lost 1 base; unmatched junction nucleotides: 8. Germline V gene lookup returns CDR1 SGHRS and CDR2 YFSETQ. The CDR3 consists of 16 residues. CDR3 nucleotide sequence: TGCGCCAGCAGCAAGGACAGGGGAATATCGAACACTGAAGCTTTCTTT. Encoded protein: CASSKDRGISNTEAFF.

This clone was detected once. The chain couples TRBV18 to TRBJ2-5, with 7 bases identical to TRBD2. The CDR3 has 15 amino acids. Germline values: CDR1 KGHSH, CDR2 LQKENI. The V gene end was trimmed by 0 bases and the J gene end by 1 base; junction bases not matched to a gene: 2. The chain's CDR3 is CASSPPSGLQETQYF. CDR3 DNA sequence: TGTGCCAGCTCACCACCTAGCGGGCTCCAAGAGACCCAGTACTTC.

This chain connects TRBV5-1 to TRBJ2-5; 10 positions match TRBD1. Germline V gene sequence: CDR1 SGHRS, CDR2 YFSETQ. The CDR3 spans 15 residues. V shed 3 bases and J 6 bases; nucleotides not matched to a gene: 8. CDR3: CASSSTGGAYQTQYF. The CDR3 region has the DNA TGCGCCAGCAGCTCGACAGGGGGCGCTTATCAGACCCAGTACTTC.